The 26 T cell receptor beta chains listed next were all sequenced from one sample in a study of Tregs in tolerant kidney transplant recipients. Only in-frame clones appear in the TCRdb table, and some are missing; sequencing was by immunoSEQ multiplex PCR. This repertoire shows some 110,000 clones, roughly 92% found once; its top ten account for less than 0.7%. The sample comprised CD4+ T cells from blood. These receptors all come from a human donor in good health.

The chain uses TRBV19 and TRBJ1-5; D gene ambiguous. The CDR3 is 12 amino acids. Trimming left V 3 bases short and J 7 bases short, with 7 bases between. CDR1 is LNHDA and CDR2 is SQIVND in the germline V gene (reference sequence). The CDR3 nucleotides read TGTGCCAGTAGTATTGCGGTCCAGCCCCAGCATTTT. Its protein is CASSIAVQPQHF.

This chain uses TRBV15 with TRBJ2-1, with 10 bases aligning to TRBD2. This CDR3 is built from 16 residues. Germline-derived CDR1 and CDR2 are LNHNV and YYDKDF (reference sequence). V lost 1 base, J lost 8 bases, and 8 bases stayed unmatched. The CDR3 protein is CATSRGISGRLDEQFF. In nucleotides, the CDR3 is TGTGCCACCAGCAGAGGGATTAGCGGGAGGTTGGATGAGCAGTTCTTC.

V gene TRBV19 combines with J gene TRBJ2-6, with 8 bases matching TRBD1. Trimming at V came to 7 bases and at J to 2 bases, leaving 10 bases not matched to a gene. Germline V gene sequence: CDR1 LNHDA, CDR2 SQIVND (reference sequence). This CDR3 spans 17 amino acids. The CDR3 protein is CASTLTGAGTGANVLTF. The CDR3 DNA follows: TGTGCCAGTACCCTGACAGGGGCCGGTACTGGGGCCAACGTCCTGACTTTC.

The V call is TRBV5-1, the J call TRBJ2-2; maybe TRBD1 (6 bases). V dropped 2 bases and J dropped 0 bases, with 8 bases sitting between them. Germline V lookup: CDR1 SGHRS, CDR2 YFSETQ. This CDR3 is 15 amino acids long. The CDR3: CASSFDRPNTGELFF. The CDR3 DNA follows: TGCGCCAGCAGCTTCGACAGGCCGAACACCGGGGAGCTGTTTTTT.

The chain carries TRBV6-5 and TRBJ2-1, with D tentatively TRBD2 (6 bases). CDR3 length: 14 residues. CDR1 MNHEY and CDR2 SVGAGI come from the germline V gene. V lost 2 bases to trimming and J lost 4 bases, with 9 bases between them. Here the CDR3 DNA reads TGTGCCAGCAGTTACATGGCGGGATACAATGAGCAGTTCTTC. Translation gives CASSYMAGYNEQFF.

This chain links TRBV7-9 with TRBJ2-1; a weak D match, TRBD1 (5 bases). Trimming took off 2 bases at V and 3 bases at J, with 11 bases between the two ends. The CDR3 loop spans 15 amino acids. Germline CDR1 is SEHNR and CDR2 is FQNEAQ (reference sequence). CDR3 loop: CASSLQGWNYNEQFF. The CDR3 DNA is TGTGCCAGCAGCTTACAGGGATGGAACTACAATGAGCAGTTCTTC.

Comment on this clone: The germline gene is not matched at one end of the junction; a read error may be the cause. The V and J genes are TRBV7-7 and TRBJ2-7, with 7 bases aligning to TRBD1. The CDR3 runs to 17 residues. Per germline, CDR1 SSHAT and CDR2 FNYEAQ (reference sequence). CDR3 region: CASSLTRGPGAGGEQYF. DNA for the CDR3: TGTGCTAGCAGCTTAACCCGCGGGCCCGGGGCAGGGGGCGAGCAGTACTTC.

The chain employs TRBV5-1 and TRBJ2-2; unclear D gene. CDR1 is SGHRS, CDR2 YFSETQ, per germline. CDR3 length: 13 amino acids. Trimming took off 2 bases at V and 4 bases at J, with 6 bases between the two ends. CDR3 sequence: CASSLRTTGELFF. CDR3 DNA sequence: TGCGCCAGCAGCTTAAGAACCACCGGGGAGCTGTTTTTT.

The rearrangement links TRBV11-2 to TRBJ1-1; D is possibly TRBD1 (6 bases). CDR3 length equals 12 residues. The ends were cut back, 5 bases at V and 9 bases at J, with 13 bases in the middle. Germline values: CDR1 SGHAT, CDR2 FQNNGV. The CDR3 loop reads CASSPRDIQAFF. The DNA of the CDR3 is TGTGCCAGCAGCCCTAGGGACATTCAAGCTTTCTTT.

CDR3 nucleotide sequence: TGTGCCAGCAGTTACTCGTCGGACAGGTTCAACGAGCAGTACTTC. The encoded protein is CASSYSSDRFNEQYF. The genes are TRBV6-5 and TRBJ2-7; 7 nucleotides match TRBD1. Germline CDR1 is MNHEY and CDR2 is SVGAGI. The CDR3 contains 15 residues. Trimming cost V 0 bases and J 5 bases; bases outside gene matches: 7.

The chain employs TRBV6-1 and TRBJ1-2; TRBD1 aligns across 7 bases. The trim removed 6 bases at V and 3 bases at J, leaving 7 bases unmatched. The germline gives CDR1 MNHNS, CDR2 SASEGT. The CDR3 spans 14 residues. CDR3 sequence reads: CASSLMGQHYGYTF. In DNA, the CDR3 is TGTGCCAGCAGCTTGATGGGACAGCACTATGGCTACACCTTC.

V is TRBV30 and J is TRBJ1-3; no firm D call. Trimming removed 3 bases at V and 1 base at J, with 4 bases between. CDR3 length: 12 residues. Germline V gene data show CDR1 as GTSNPN and CDR2 as SVGIG (reference sequence). CDR3 bases: TGTGCCTGGAGGATTTCTGGAAACACCATATATTTT. Its translation is CAWRISGNTIYF.

Of note for this clone: Other DNA sequences in the same sample also yield this CDR3. The chain employs TRBV5-1 and TRBJ1-5; D not certain. Trimming took off 0 bases at V and 5 bases at J, with 6 bases between the two ends. Germline loops: CDR1 SGHRS, CDR2 YFSETQ. The CDR3 spans 13 residues. The CDR3 bases are TGCGCCAGCAGCTTGGGCGGGGATCAGCCCCAGCATTTT. Translated, it gives CASSLGGDQPQHF. Filled out from reference TRBV5-1 and TRBJ1-5, the complete variable domain reads KAGVTQTPRYLIKTRGQQVTLSCSPISGHRSVSWYQQTPGQGLQFLFEYFSETQRNKGNFPGRFSGRQFSNSRSEMNVSTLELGDSALYLCASSLGGDQPQHFGDGTRLSIL.

In this sample, this clone turned up once. The genes are TRBV29-1 and TRBJ2-1; 7 positions match TRBD1. Germline lookup yields CDR1 SQVTM and CDR2 ANQGSEA. The CDR3 sequence is 16 residues long. Unmatched junction bases numbered 11, after V lost 0 bases and J lost 6 bases. This CDR3 is CSVEDLRDRDSNEQFF. The CDR3 DNA follows: TGCAGCGTTGAAGACCTCCGAGACAGGGATAGCAATGAGCAGTTCTTC.

V gene TRBV9 combines with J gene TRBJ2-3; 14 bases map to TRBD2. V trimming: 4 bases; J trimming: 4 bases; junction bases outside the gene matches: 5. Germline CDR1 reads SGDLS; CDR2 reads YYNGEE. The CDR3 is made up of 16 amino acids. The CDR3 DNA reads as TGTGCCAGCAGCCTCGGGACTAGCGGGAGAGCAGATACGCAGTATTTT. Translation: CASSLGTSGRADTQYF.

The chain joins TRBV19 to TRBJ2-7, with TRBD2 matching over 13 bases. Germline trimming cut 2 bases from V and 3 bases from J; bases unmatched to any gene: 10. CDR3 length: 18 residues. The germline gives CDR1 LNHDA, CDR2 SQIVND (reference sequence). The chain's CDR3 is CASSITPRLAGGSYEQYF. The CDR3 nucleotides are TGTGCCAGTAGTATAACCCCCCGACTAGCGGGGGGAAGCTACGAGCAGTACTTC. The full variable domain, rest sourced from reference TRBV19 and TRBJ2-7, is DGGITQSPKYLFRKEGQNVTLSCEQNLNHDAMYWYRQDPGQGLRLIYYSQIVNDFQKGDIAEGYSVSREKKESFPLTVTSAQKNPTAFYLCASSITPRLAGGSYEQYFGPGTRLTVT.

The chain uses TRBV6-6 and TRBJ1-2, with D perhaps matching TRBD1 (6 bases). The V end lost 2 bases, the J end lost 8 bases, and 12 bases lay between the germline ends. The length of the CDR3 is 13 residues. CDR1 is MNHNY and CDR2 is SVGAGI in the germline V gene (reference sequence). Written as DNA, the CDR3 is TGTGCCAGCAGTTACGGTACAGGGAGGGGCTACACCTTC. This codes for CASSYGTGRGYTF.

J is TRBJ1-3 and V is TRBV18; D is uncertain. Trimming cost V 5 bases and J 0 bases, with 8 bases left between them. This CDR3 is built from 14 residues. Germline CDR1 is KGHSH and CDR2 is LQKENI. CDR3 in amino acids: CASSITDSGNTIYF. For the CDR3, the DNA is TGTGCCAGCTCAATTACAGACTCTGGAAACACCATATATTTT.

V usage is TRBV19 and J usage is TRBJ1-5, with 7 bases aligning to TRBD1. This CDR3 is 13 amino acids long. Trimming removed 7 bases from V and 3 bases from J; junction bases left unmatched: 3. Germline V gene sequence: CDR1 LNHDA, CDR2 SQIVND (reference sequence). The DNA of the CDR3 is TGTGCCAGTACCGACAGGGACAATCAGCCCCAGCATTTT. As protein: CASTDRDNQPQHF.

The V call is TRBV4-1, the J call TRBJ1-5; a weak D match, TRBD1 (5 bases). The V and J ends lost 1 base and 1 base respectively, with 11 bases between them. The CDR3 runs 16 residues. CDR1 and CDR2 from the germline V gene are MGHRA and YSYEKL. CDR3 in amino acids: CASSQVRGVSNQPQHF. The CDR3 nucleotides read TGCGCCAGCAGCCAAGTTCGGGGGGTAAGCAATCAGCCCCAGCATTTT.

This chain links TRBV2 with TRBJ1-1; tentatively, D is TRBD1 (6 bases). Germline V lookup: CDR1 SNHLY, CDR2 FYNNEI. The V end lost 7 bases, the J end lost 5 bases, and 8 bases lay between the germline ends. The CDR3 sequence is 11 residues long. CDR3 in amino acids: CASIQGTEAFF. CDR3 nucleotides: TGTGCCAGCATCCAGGGGACTGAAGCTTTCTTT.

The V and J genes are TRBV7-2 and TRBJ1-1, with D possibly being TRBD1 (6 bases). Germline V gene lookup returns CDR1 SGHTA and CDR2 FQGNSA. Trimming stripped 5 bases from V and 4 bases from J, with 17 bases between. This CDR3 contains 15 residues. The chain's CDR3 is CASSHKRGAGTEAFF. The CDR3 DNA reads TGTGCCAGCAGCCATAAGAGGGGGGCGGGCACTGAAGCTTTCTTT. The full variable domain, rest sourced from reference TRBV7-2 and TRBJ1-1, is GAGVSQSPSNKVTEKGKDVELRCDPISGHTALYWYRQSLGQGLEFLIYFQGNSAPDKSGLPSDRFSAERTGGSVSTLTIQRTQQEDSAVYLCASSHKRGAGTEAFFGQGTRLTVV.

The chain couples TRBV7-9 to TRBJ1-5, with a tentative D call TRBD1 (5 bases). Germline V gene data show CDR1 as SEHNR and CDR2 as FQNEAQ (reference sequence). Trimming took off 1 base at V and 3 bases at J, with 7 bases between the two ends. This CDR3 spans 14 amino acids. The CDR3 DNA follows: TGTGCCAGCAGCTTAGGACAGCCCAATCAGCCCCAGCATTTT. As protein: CASSLGQPNQPQHF.

The genes are TRBV5-6 and TRBJ1-4; D gene unclear. The CDR3 is 14 amino acids. Per the germline V gene, CDR1 is SGHDT and CDR2 is YYEEEE. The germline V and J ends were trimmed by 0 bases and 8 bases, with 11 bases remaining between them. The chain's CDR3 is CASSLDGSGEKLFF. The CDR3 bases are TGTGCCAGCAGCTTGGATGGCAGTGGGGAAAAACTGTTTTTT.

The chain carries TRBV19 and TRBJ2-6; D is uncertain. Germline V gives CDR1 LNHDA, CDR2 SQIVND (reference sequence). Trimming removed 8 bases at V and 0 bases at J, with 8 bases between. The CDR3 is made up of 14 amino acids. As DNA, the CDR3 is TGTGCCAGTCGAAGGGACTCTGGGGCCAACGTCCTGACTTTC. Its translation is CASRRDSGANVLTF.

V and J are TRBV5-4 and TRBJ1-4; 10 bases agree with TRBD1. This CDR3 spans 15 amino acids. CDR1 and CDR2 from the germline V gene are SGHNT and YYREEE (reference sequence). Trimming cost V 3 bases and J 10 bases; bases outside gene matches: 9. Written as DNA, the CDR3 is TGTGCCAGCAGCTCCTCATGGACAGGGGGGGGAAAACTGTTTTTT. The encoded protein is CASSSSWTGGGKLFF.